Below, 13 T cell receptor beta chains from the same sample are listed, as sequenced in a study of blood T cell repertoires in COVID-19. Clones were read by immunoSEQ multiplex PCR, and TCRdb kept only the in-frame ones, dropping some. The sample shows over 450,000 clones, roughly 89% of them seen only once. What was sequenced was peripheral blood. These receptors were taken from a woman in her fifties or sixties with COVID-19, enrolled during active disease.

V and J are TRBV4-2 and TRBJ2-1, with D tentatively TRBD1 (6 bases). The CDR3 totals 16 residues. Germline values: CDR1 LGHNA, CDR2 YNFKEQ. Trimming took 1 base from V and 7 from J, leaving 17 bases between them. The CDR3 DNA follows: TGTGCCAGCAGCCAAGCGCTCCAGGGGATAGTGAATGAGCAGTTCTTC. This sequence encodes CASSQALQGIVNEQFF.

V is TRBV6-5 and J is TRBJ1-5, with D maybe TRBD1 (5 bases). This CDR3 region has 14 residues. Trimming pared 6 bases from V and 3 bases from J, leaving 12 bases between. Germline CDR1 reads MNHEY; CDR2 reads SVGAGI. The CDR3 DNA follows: TGTGCCAGCAGCCAAGAGACAGTCAATCAGCCCCAGCATTTT. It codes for CASSQETVNQPQHF.

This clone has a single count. The CDR3 spells CATPNRDRVRAYEQYF. The CDR3 nucleotides are TGTGCCACCCCGAACCGGGACAGGGTGAGGGCCTACGAGCAGTACTTC. The chain links TRBV10-3 to TRBJ2-7, with 9 bases fitting TRBD1. Trimming took 10 bases from V and 2 from J; bases not matched to a gene: 15. The CDR3 has 16 amino acids. Germline V gives CDR1 ENHRY, CDR2 SYGVKD.

DNA of the CDR3: TGTGCCAGCAGCCACCGGCCGGCTGGAGCAGAAGCTTTCTTT. Encoded protein: CASSHRPAGAEAFF. The chain carries TRBV14 and TRBJ1-1, with D unclear. The V end lost 3 bases, the J end lost 8 bases, and 16 bases lay between the germline ends. This CDR3 is 14 amino acids long. CDR1 and CDR2 (germline): SGHDN, FVKESK.

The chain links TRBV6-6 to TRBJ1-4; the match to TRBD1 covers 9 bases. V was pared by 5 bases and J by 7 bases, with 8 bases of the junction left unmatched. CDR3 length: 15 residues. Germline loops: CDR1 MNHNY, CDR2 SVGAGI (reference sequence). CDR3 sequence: CASSKNRGRSEKLFF. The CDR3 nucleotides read TGTGCCAGCAGTAAAAACAGGGGGCGAAGTGAAAAACTGTTTTTT.

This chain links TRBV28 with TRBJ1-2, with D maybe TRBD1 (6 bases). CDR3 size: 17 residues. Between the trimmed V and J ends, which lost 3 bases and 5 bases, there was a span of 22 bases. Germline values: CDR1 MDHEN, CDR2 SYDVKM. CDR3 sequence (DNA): TGTGCCAGCAGTTTCTTGCAGGGGCTGGGGTGGAGTTATGGCTACACCTTC. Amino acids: CASSFLQGLGWSYGYTF.

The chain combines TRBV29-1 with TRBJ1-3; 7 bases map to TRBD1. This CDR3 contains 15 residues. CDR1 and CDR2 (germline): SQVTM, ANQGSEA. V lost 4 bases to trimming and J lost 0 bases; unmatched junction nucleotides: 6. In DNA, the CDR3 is TGCAGCGTTGCCACAGGGGCCGCCTCTGGAAACACCATATATTTT. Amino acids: CSVATGAASGNTIYF.

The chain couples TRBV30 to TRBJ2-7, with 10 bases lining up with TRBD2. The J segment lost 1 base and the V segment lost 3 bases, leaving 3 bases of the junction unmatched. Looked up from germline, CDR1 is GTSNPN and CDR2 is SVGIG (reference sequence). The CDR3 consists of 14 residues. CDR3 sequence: CAWRVSGGSYEQYF. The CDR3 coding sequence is TGTGCCTGGAGAGTTAGCGGGGGGTCCTACGAGCAGTACTTC.

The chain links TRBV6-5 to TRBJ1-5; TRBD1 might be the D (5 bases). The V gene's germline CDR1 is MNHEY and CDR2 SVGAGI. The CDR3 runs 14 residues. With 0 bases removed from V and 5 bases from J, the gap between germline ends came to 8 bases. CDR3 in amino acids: CASSYSGVYQPQHF. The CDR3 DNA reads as TGTGCCAGCAGTTACTCAGGGGTTTATCAGCCCCAGCATTTT.

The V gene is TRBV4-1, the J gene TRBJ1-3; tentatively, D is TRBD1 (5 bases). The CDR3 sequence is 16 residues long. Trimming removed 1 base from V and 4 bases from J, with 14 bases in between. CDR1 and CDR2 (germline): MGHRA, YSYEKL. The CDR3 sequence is CASSQVARARGNTIYF. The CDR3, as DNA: TGCGCCAGCAGCCAAGTCGCCAGGGCGAGGGGAAACACCATATATTTT.

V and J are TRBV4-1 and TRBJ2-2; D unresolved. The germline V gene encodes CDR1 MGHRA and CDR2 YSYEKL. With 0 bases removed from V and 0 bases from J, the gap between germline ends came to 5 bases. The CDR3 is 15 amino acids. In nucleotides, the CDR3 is TGCGCCAGCAGCCAAGATGGCCCGAACACCGGGGAGCTGTTTTTT. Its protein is CASSQDGPNTGELFF.

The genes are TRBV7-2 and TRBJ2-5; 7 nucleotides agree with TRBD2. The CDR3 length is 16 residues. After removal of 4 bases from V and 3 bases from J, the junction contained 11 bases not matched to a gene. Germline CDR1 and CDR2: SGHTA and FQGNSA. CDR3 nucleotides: TGTGCCAGCAGCTCCTCCCCAAGTACTAGCGAAGAGACCCAGTACTTC. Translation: CASSSSPSTSEETQYF. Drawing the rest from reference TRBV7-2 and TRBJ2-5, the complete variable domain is GAGVSQSPSNKVTEKGKDVELRCDPISGHTALYWYRQSLGQGLEFLIYFQGNSAPDKSGLPSDRFSAERTGGSVSTLTIQRTQQEDSAVYLCASSSSPSTSEETQYFGPGTRLLVL.

The CDR3, as DNA: TGTGCCAGCTCACCACCGACCGGGGGAGGACTGCGGGACACCATATATTTT. It yields the protein CASSPPTGGGLRDTIYF. This chain joins TRBV18 and TRBJ1-3, with a weak D call TRBD1 (5 bases). The CDR3 length is 17 residues. V lost 0 bases, J lost 8 bases, and 20 bases lay in between. Germline lookup yields CDR1 KGHSH and CDR2 LQKENI.